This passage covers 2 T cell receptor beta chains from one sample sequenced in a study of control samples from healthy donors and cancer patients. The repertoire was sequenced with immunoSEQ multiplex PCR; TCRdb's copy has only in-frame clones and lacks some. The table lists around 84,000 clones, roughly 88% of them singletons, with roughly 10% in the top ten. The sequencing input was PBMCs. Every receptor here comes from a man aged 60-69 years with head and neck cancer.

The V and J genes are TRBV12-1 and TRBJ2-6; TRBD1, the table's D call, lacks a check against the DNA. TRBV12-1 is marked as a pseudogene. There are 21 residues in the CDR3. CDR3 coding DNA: TGTGCCAGCAGCTTCCCTTCGGCCAGGACAGGGCTTCCCAAACAGGCCAACGTCCTGACTTTC. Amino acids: CASSFPSARTGLPKQANVLTF.

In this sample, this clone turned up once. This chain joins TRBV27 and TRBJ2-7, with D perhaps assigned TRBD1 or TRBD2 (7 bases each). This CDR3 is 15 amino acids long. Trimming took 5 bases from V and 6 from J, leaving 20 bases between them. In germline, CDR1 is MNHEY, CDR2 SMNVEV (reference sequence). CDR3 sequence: CASSPGGNRGGEQYF. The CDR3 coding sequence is TGTGCCAGCAGTCCCGGGGGGAACAGGGGTGGCGAGCAGTACTTC.